This T cell receptor beta chain was retrieved from a study of T-cell memory formation after mild COVID-19. Background on the study: Among the donors, TCR clusters were largely specific to each donor.

TCRdb reprocessed the 5' RACE reads with MiXCR, giving one entry per CDR3 protein. The sample records hundreds of thousands of distinct CDR3 sequences, 14% being singletons. Germline V gene sequence: CDR1 MDHEN, CDR2 SYDVKM. This CDR3 has 13 amino acids. V lost 6 bases and J lost 2; bases outside the gene matches: 4. Ten or more counts support this clonotype. Antigen: not known. Overall study results and limits: Clones that contracted from day 15 to 85 had balanced CD4/CD8; later expanders were CD4+ biased. Those CD4+ clones that contracted were mainly in CM and EM (CD8+ ones in EMRA).

The receptor was derived from a man between 18 and 29 years old who had mild COVID-19 (a few samples of this study predate the infection). Cell type and time point are not known. J is TRBJ2-7 and V is TRBV28; 7 bases agree with TRBD1. Sequences were obtained from PBMCs or a T cell subset sorted from them (not recorded which). The CDR3 DNA sequence: TGTGCCAGCAGCCCGGGACAGACCTACGAGCAGTACTTC. Protein sequence: CASSPGQTYEQYF.